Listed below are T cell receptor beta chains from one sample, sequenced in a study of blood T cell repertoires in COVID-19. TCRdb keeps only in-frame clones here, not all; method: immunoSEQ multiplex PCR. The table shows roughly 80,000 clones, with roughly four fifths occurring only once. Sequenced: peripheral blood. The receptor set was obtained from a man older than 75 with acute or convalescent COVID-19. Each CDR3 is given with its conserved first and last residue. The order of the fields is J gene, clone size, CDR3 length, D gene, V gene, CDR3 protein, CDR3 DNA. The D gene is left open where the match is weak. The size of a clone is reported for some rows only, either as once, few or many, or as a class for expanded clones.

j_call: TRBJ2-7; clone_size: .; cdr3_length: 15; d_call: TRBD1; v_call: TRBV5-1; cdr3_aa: CASSLGDRGRNEQYF; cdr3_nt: TGCGCCAGCAGCTTAGGGGACAGGGGGCGGAACGAGCAGTACTTC
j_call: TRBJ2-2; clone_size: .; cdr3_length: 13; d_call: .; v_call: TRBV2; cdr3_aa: CATRGPNTGELFF; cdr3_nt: TGTGCCACGAGAGGGCCGAACACCGGGGAGCTGTTTTTT
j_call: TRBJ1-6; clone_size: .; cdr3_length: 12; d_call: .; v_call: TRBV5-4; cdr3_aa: CASSLQNSPLHF; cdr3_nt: TGTGCCAGCAGCTTACAGAATTCACCCCTCCACTTT
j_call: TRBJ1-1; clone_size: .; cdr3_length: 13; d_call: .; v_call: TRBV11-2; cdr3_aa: CATLPYLNTEAFF; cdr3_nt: TGTGCCACCCTACCGTACTTGAACACTGAAGCTTTCTTT
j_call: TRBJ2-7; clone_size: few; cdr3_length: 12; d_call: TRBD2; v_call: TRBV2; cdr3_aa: CASLGGGYEQYF; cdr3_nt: TGTGCCAGCCTGGGGGGGGGCTACGAGCAGTACTTC
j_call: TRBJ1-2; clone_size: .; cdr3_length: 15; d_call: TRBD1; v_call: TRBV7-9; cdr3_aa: CASSLGRQGSAGYTF; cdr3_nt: TGTGCCAGCAGCTTAGGTCGACAGGGTTCTGCTGGCTACACCTTC
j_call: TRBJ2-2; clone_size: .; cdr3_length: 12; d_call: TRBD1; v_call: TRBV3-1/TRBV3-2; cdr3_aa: CASSRTGLELFF; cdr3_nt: TGTGCCAGCAGCCGGACAGGTCTCGAGCTGTTTTTT
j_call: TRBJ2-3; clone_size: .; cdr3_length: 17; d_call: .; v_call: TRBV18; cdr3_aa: CASSPLQGGGSTDTQYF; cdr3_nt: TGTGCCAGCTCACCTCTACAGGGAGGGGGAAGCACAGATACGCAGTATTTT
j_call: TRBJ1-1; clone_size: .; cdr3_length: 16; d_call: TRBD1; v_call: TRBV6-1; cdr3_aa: CASSKGQGIDSRKAFF; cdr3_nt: TGTGCCAGCAGTAAAGGACAGGGGATTGATTCAAGAAAAGCTTTCTTT
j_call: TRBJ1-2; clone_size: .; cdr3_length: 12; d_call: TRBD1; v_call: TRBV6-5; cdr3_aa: CASRRQGDGYTF; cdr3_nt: TGTGCCAGCAGAAGACAGGGTGATGGCTACACCTTC
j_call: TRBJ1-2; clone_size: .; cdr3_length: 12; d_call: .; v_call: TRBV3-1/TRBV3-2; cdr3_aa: CASSQDARGRTF; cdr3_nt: TGTGCCAGCAGCCAAGATGCAAGGGGCAGAACCTTC
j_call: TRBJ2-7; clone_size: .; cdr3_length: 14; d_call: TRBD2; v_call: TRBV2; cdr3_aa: CASSAGLAGVQQYF; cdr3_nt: TGTGCCAGCAGTGCGGGACTAGCGGGGGTTCAGCAGTACTTC
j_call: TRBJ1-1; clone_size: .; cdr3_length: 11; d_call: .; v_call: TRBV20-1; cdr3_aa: CSARVWREAFF; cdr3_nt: TGCAGTGCTAGAGTTTGGAGGGAAGCTTTCTTT
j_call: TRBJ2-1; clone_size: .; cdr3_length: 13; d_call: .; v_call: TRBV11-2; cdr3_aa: CASSPTQGNEQFF; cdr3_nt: TGTGCCAGCAGCCCAACCCAGGGCAATGAGCAGTTCTTC
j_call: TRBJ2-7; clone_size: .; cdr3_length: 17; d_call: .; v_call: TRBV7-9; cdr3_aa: CASSADPGVGAAYEQYF; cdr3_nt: TGTGCCAGCAGCGCTGACCCAGGGGTAGGGGCTGCCTACGAGCAGTACTTC